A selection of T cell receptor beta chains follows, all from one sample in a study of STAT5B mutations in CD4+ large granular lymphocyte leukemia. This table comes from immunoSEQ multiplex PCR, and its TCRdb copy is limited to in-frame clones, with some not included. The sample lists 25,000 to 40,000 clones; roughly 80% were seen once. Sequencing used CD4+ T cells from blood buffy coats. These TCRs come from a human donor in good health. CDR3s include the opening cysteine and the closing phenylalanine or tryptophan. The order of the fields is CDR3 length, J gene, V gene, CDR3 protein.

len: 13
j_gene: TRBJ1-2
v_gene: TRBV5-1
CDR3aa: CASSPDSYRGYTF

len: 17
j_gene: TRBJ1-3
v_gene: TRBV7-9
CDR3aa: CASSLALFGDLGNTIYF

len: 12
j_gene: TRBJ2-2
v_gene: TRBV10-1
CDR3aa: CASSENTGELFF

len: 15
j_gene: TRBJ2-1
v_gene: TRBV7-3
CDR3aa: CASSLTSGSFNEQFF

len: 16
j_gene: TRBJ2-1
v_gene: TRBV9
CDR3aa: CASSQPGQGSYNEQFF

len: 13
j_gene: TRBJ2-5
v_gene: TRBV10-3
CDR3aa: CAISGDSWETQYF

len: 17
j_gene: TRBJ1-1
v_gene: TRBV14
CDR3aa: CASSYMRLRDSHSEAFF

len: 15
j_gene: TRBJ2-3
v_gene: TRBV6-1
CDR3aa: CASSPRDDRGDTQYF

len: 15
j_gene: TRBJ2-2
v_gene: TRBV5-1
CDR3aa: CASSLGGRGTGELFF

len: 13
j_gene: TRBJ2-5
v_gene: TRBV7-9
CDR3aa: CASSFTSPAAQYF

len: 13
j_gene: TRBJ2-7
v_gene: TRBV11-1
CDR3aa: CASTQGEGLEQYF

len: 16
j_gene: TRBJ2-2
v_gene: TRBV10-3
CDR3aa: CAISDIAGWNTGELFF

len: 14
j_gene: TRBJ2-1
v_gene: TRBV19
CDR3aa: CATTSGGPYNEQFF

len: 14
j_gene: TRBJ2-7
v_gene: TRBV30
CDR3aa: CAWSFAGGSYEQYF

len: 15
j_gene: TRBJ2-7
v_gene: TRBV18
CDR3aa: CASSPGFQSSYEQYF

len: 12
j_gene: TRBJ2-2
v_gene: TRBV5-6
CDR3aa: CASSRNTGELFF

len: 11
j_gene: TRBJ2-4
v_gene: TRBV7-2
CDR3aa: CASSSKNIQYF

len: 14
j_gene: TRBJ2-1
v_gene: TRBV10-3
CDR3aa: CAISTSASYNEQFF

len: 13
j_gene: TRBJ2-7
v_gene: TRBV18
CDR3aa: CASSPPAGYEQYF

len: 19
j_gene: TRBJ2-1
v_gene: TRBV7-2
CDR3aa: CASSLAGGLAGVSYNEQFF

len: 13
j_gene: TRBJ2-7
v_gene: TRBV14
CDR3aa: CASSLAGSYEQYF

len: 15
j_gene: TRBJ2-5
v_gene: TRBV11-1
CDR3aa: CASSLRAGGLETQYF

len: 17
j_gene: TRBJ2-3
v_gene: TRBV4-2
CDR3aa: CASSQALGGGGTDTQYF

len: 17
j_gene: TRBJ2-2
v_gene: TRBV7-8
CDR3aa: CASSLYWVGTNTGELFF

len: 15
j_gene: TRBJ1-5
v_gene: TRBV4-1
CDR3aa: CASGQKFLDNQPQHF

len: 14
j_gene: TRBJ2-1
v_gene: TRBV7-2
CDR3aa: CASSLARQNNEQFF

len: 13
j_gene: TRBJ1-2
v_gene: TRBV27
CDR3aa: CASKRDSDYGYTF

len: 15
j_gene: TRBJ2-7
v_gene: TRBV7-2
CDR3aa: CASSLRTSGSYEQYF

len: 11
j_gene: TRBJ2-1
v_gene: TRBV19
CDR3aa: CASSEYNEQFF

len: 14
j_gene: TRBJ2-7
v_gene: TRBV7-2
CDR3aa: CASSLPRTPYEQYF

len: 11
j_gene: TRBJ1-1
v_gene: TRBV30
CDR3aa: CAWIQGPEAFF

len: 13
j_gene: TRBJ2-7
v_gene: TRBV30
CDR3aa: CAWTMTRLGEQYF

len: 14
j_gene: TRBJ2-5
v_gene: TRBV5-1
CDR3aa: CASSSGLAGETQYF

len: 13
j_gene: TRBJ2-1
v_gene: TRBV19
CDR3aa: CATRTGSYNEQFF

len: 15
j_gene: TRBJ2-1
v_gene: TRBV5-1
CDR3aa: CASGGTGGLYNEQFF

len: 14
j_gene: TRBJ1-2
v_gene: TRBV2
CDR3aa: CASSYRAEGEGYTF

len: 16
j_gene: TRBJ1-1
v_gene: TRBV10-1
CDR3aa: CASRPGQGMRNTEAFF

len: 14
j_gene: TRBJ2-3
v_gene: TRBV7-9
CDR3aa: CASSLAGYTDTQYF

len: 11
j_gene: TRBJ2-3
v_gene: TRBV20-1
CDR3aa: CSAVSWDTQYF

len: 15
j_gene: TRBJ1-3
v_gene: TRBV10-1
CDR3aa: CASTQDISSGNTIYF

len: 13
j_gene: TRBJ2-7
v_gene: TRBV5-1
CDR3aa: CASSGGLAYEQYF

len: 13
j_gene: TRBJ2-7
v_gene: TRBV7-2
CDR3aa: CASSPRASYEQYF

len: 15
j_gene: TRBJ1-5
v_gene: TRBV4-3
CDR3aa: CASSQDLAGPQPQHF

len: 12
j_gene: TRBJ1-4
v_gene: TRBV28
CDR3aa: CATEQYNEKLFF

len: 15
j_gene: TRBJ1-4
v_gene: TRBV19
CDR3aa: CASRTGGAGNEKLFF

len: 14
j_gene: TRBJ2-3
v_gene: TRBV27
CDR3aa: CASSFVGSTDTQYF

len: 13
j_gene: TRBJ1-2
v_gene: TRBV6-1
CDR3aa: CASSAGQGYGYTF

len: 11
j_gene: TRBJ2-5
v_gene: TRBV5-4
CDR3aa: CASSIQETQYF

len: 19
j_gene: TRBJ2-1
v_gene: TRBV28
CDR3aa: CASRTQPGLAGGFHNEQFF

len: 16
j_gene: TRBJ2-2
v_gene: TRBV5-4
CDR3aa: CASSRLAETNTGELFF